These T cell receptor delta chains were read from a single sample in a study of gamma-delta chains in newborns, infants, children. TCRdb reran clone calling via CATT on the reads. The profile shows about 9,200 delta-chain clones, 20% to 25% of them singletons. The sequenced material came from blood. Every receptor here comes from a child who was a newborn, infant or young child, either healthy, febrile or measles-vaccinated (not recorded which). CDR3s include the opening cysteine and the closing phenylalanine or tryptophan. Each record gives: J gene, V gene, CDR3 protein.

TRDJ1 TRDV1 CALGELGVPRLTDKLIF
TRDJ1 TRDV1 CALGEPLFLRGTEQLIF
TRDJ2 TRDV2 CACDTVRGLPALTAQLFF
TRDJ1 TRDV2 CACDTVGILTNDKLIF
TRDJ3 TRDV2 CACDTGWGIPSSVARSWDTRKMFF
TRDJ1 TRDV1 CALGELRASYPLLGILADKLIF
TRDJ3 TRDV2 CACDTIHPTGLHSRDTRQMFF
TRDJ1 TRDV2 CACDTVGITGAPYTDKLIF
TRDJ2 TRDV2 CACDSIGDDWAGGLALTAQLFF
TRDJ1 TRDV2 CACDRLGASGADKLIF
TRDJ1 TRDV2 CACDARSGRGLHTDKLIF
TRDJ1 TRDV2 CACGLTGGPLITTKLIF
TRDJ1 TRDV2 CACDALSVGDTKLIF
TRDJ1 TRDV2 CAWDSIVKSDKLIF
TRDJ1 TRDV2 CACDTVTPRAREGALTYTDKLIF
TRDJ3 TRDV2 CACDTGGQGSSWDTRQMFF
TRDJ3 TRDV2 CACDTGGIPSSWDTRQMFF
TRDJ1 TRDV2 CACDTVVGDTQYTDKLIF
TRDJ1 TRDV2 CACDPLGPGIPGKLIF
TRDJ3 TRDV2 CACDIVLGTSWDTRQMFF
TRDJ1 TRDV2 CACDGLGDTKADKLIF
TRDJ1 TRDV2 CACDTVGVRPPDKLIF
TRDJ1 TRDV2 CACDTVRLGDTRKTDKLIF
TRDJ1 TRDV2 CACDVLGAHTDKLIF
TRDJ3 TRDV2 CACDTLLGDTLGDPWDTRQMFF
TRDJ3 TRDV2 CACDTATGGFSWDTRQMFF
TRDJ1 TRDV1 CALGEPTWRIPFLVRDGHTDKLIF
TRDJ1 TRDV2 CACDSLARRADKLIF
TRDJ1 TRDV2 CACDTVRGTDKLIF
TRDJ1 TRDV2 CACDTAGDTRGTDKLIF
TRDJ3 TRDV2 CACDPAFPGRSTSTWDTRQMFF
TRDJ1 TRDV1 CALGVGSYVFHRGIRNTDKLIF
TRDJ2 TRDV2 CACDTLGLLHRDTPEVAQLFF
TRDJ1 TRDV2 CACDNLPSGGRRGQTDKLIF
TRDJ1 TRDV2 CACDSVWTGGYTHSLNTDKLIF
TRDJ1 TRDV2 CACDTLLNTGGYKLDKLIF
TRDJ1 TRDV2 CACDSLVGDTRRTDKLIF
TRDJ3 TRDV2 CACDTVRTGGPIRSWDTRQMFF
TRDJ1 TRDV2 CACDTVGSERYTDKLIF
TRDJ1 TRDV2 CACDTVGGDHYTDKLIF
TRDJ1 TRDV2 CACDSLPGELGDNLYTDKLIF
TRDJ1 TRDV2 CACDTVGLGDQELIF
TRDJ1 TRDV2 CACDPWWVTDKLIF
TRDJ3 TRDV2 CACDLLVPLRGSWDSRQMFF
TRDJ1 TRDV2 CACDTVAPTPPLLGDTLNTDKLIF
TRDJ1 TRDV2 CACDTVLPGGYTAQYTDKLIF